This T cell receptor beta chain was sequenced for a study of shared clonotypes between healthy human individuals. The CDR3 covers 15 residues. The ends were cut back, 6 bases at V and 9 bases at J, with 18 bases in the middle. The germline V gene has CDR1 ENHRY and CDR2 SYGVKD. Data came from immunoSEQ multiplex PCR; TCRdb stores just in-frame clones and leaves some out. In the table there are 2 million to 2.5 million clones, around 95% of which are singletons. The J gene is TRBJ1-6, the V gene TRBV10-3; D might be TRBD1 (5 bases). The sample taken for sequencing was naive CD4+ T cells sorted from blood. The sample's subset: CD45RA+ positively selected. The sequence derives from a man aged 18 to 29 in good health. The DNA of the CDR3 is TGTGCCATCAGGTCGAGTGGGGGTCTTGGTTCACCCCTCCACTTT. Translation gives CAIRSSGGLGSPLHF.